This T cell receptor (beta chain) stems from a study of blood T cell repertoires in COVID-19. Overall study: Sites in the United States, Italy and Spain provided acute and convalescent COVID-19 samples. PBMCs, B-cell-depleted T cells, or T cells provided the cDNA or gDNA that made up the material.

This clone occurred a few times. Trimming left V 0 bases short and J 2 bases short, with 8 bases between. The CDR3 is made up of 14 amino acids. Germline CDR1 and CDR2: SGDLS and YYNGEE. Original processing notes: Nucleated cell number was recorded as an estimate derived from reference gene primer amplification. The assay was immunoSEQ multiplex PCR, and TCRdb's table has in-frame clones only and misses some. V, J and clone size are taken as reported in that table, and D and trimming were inferred from the DNA itself. The repertoire holds 150,000 to 200,000 clones, with about 89% as singletons. The chain carries TRBV9 and TRBJ1-1; no clear D gene. Sequencing was performed on peripheral blood. The TCR originated in a man between 70 and 80 years old with acute or convalescent COVID-19. The CDR3 loop reads CASSVATSNTEAFF. Here the CDR3 DNA reads TGTGCCAGCAGCGTAGCAACGAGTAACACTGAAGCTTTCTTT.